Each of the 13 T cell receptor beta chains below was sequenced from the same sample in a study of post-analysis software for immune sequencing data. Study-wide results and caveats: Patients carried roughly 5 TRBV segments more frequently than controls did, and TRBV5-6, TRBV5-1 and TRBV20-1 were among them.

The antigens these receptors bind are not known. Presence of unique molecular identifiers characterized the TCR beta cDNA libraries. In TCRdb, the PCR reads were re-called with MiXCR into one record per CDR3 protein. The table shows approximately 660,000 distinct CDR3 sequences, with approximately 59% occurring only once. The sample taken for sequencing was blood. The source of these receptors is a girl aged 2 to 9 with multiple sclerosis.

The chain couples TRBV7-2 to TRBJ1-1; D is ambiguous. The ends were cut back, 5 bases at V and 4 bases at J, with 5 bases in the middle. This CDR3 comprises 11 residues. Germline loops: CDR1 SGHTA, CDR2 FQGNSA. For the CDR3, the DNA is TGTGCCAGCAGCCGACCCACTGAAGCTTTCTTT. Protein product: CASSRPTEAFF.

This clonotype was found a few times. The CDR3 nucleotides read TGTGCCACCAGTGATTCCGGGGCAGGGAACATTCAGTACTTC. It yields the protein CATSDSGAGNIQYF. The chain carries TRBV24-1 and TRBJ2-4; possibly TRBD1 or TRBD2 for D (5 bases each). V was pared by 2 bases and J by 7 bases, with 11 bases between. The germline gives CDR1 KGHDR, CDR2 SFDVKD. This CDR3 spans 14 amino acids.

This chain links TRBV9 with TRBJ2-1, with 10 bases fitting TRBD2. The V segment lost 4 bases and the J segment 7 bases; nucleotides outside the gene matches: 11. In germline, CDR1 is SGDLS, CDR2 YYNGEE. This CDR3 has 16 residues. CDR3 sequence reads: CASSPSGTSDRNEQFF. Written as DNA, the CDR3 is TGTGCCAGCAGCCCGTCCGGGACTAGCGATAGGAATGAGCAGTTCTTC.

V gene TRBV12-3 or TRBV12-4 combines with J gene TRBJ1-2; TRBD1 matches 9 bases. V gave up 3 bases and J gave up 6 bases; unmatched junction bases: 11. The CDR3 runs to 16 residues. The CDR3 nucleotides read TGTGCCAGCAGTTTGGACAGGGGACGGGCTTTTAATGGCTACACCTTC. Translating it yields CASSLDRGRAFNGYTF.

A few counts support this clonotype. The chain carries TRBV4-2 and TRBJ2-2; D not certain. The V end lost 2 bases, the J end lost 5 bases, and 0 bases lay between the germline ends. The germline V gene has CDR1 LGHNA and CDR2 YNFKEQ. The CDR3 has 11 amino acids. CDR3: CASSQTGELFF. The CDR3 DNA reads as TGTGCCAGCAGCCAAACCGGGGAGCTGTTTTTT.

The J gene is TRBJ1-6, the V gene TRBV7-9; D is possibly TRBD1 (6 bases). The V gene lost 3 bases and the J gene lost 13 bases, with 10 bases spanning the gap. The CDR3 runs 12 residues. Germline V gene lookup returns CDR1 SEHNR and CDR2 FQNEAQ (reference sequence). The chain's CDR3 is CASSFRGFPLHF. CDR3 DNA: TGTGCCAGCAGCTTTAGGGGGTTCCCCCTCCACTTT.

The chain joins TRBV6-5 to TRBJ2-7; the D gene is possibly TRBD2 (6 bases). This CDR3 is 14 amino acids long. V lost 7 bases to trimming and J lost 1 base, with 14 bases between them. Germline V gene lookup returns CDR1 MNHEY and CDR2 SVGAGI. In DNA, the CDR3 is TGTGCCAGCAAAGCCCGGGACTCATCCTACGAGCAGTACTTC. Translated, it gives CASKARDSSYEQYF.

V and J are TRBV25-1 and TRBJ2-5; TRBD1 matches 8 bases. The CDR3 covers 14 residues. Per germline, CDR1 MGHDK and CDR2 SYGVNS. The V segment lost 6 bases and the J segment 6 bases; nucleotides outside the gene matches: 9. In DNA, the CDR3 is TGTGCCAGCAGCCCGACAGGGGCCAGGAAGACCCAGTACTTC. It codes for CASSPTGARKTQYF.

CDR3 in amino acids: CSASAGAKGYTF. CDR3 coding DNA: TGCAGTGCTAGTGCGGGGGCGAAAGGCTACACCTTC. The chain combines TRBV20-1 with TRBJ1-2, with D perhaps TRBD1 (6 bases). The CDR3 sequence is 12 residues long. V lost 3 bases, J lost 8 bases, and 13 bases lay in between. Germline-derived CDR1 and CDR2 are DFQATT and SNEGSKA (reference sequence).

V is TRBV20-1 and J is TRBJ1-2, with 7 nucleotides matching TRBD1. This CDR3 has 14 residues. Germline V gene data show CDR1 as DFQATT and CDR2 as SNEGSKA (reference sequence). V lost 4 bases, J lost 8 bases, and 13 bases stayed unmatched. CDR3 DNA sequence: TGCAGTGCTACTCCGGGGACAGTCGGGCAAGGCTACACCTTC. It encodes CSATPGTVGQGYTF.

The chain employs TRBV5-1 and TRBJ2-5, with 9 bases aligning to TRBD2. The length of the CDR3 is 15 residues. Germline CDR1 reads SGHRS; CDR2 reads YFSETQ. V lost 2 bases and J lost 11; bases outside the gene matches: 13. This CDR3 reads CASSFSGGPGNEQYF. The CDR3 DNA reads as TGCGCCAGCAGCTTTAGCGGGGGACCGGGGAATGAGCAGTACTTC.

The J gene is TRBJ2-5, the V gene TRBV29-1; D is perhaps TRBD1 or TRBD2 (5 bases each). This CDR3 comprises 13 residues. CDR1 and CDR2 from the germline V gene are SQVTM and ANQGSEA. Trimming cost V 4 bases and J 1 base, with 10 bases left between them. CDR3 coding DNA: TGCAGCGTTGTTCCAGGGAGCCAAGAGACCCAGTACTTC. It codes for CSVVPGSQETQYF.

The chain couples TRBV5-1 to TRBJ2-4, with D tentatively TRBD1 (6 bases). The CDR3 has 16 amino acids. Trimming cost V 0 bases and J 4 bases, with 14 bases left between them. Germline V CDR1 and CDR2: SGHRS, YFSETQ. The CDR3 is CASSLELLGQKNIQYF. CDR3 coding DNA: TGCGCCAGCAGCTTGGAACTACTCGGACAGAAAAACATTCAGTACTTC.